The 18 T cell receptor beta chains below were found in one sample sequenced in a study of Ad26.COV2.S vaccination and SARS-CoV-2 variants (dated by TCRdb to about 2021). Taken with the paper, the label for treatment or condition translates to: around 19 received Ad26.COV2.S at low or high dose, single or two shots; a few received placebo; per-sample allocation not given. Repertoires of vaccine and placebo recipients were sequenced from samples collected on day 63 after the first injection. The library relied on the immunoSEQ multiplex PCR assay. The table comes from immuneACCESS by way of TCRdb, which keeps in-frame sequences with V and J called. Part of the clones is missing from these tables; in studies checked, under half for an unresolved V gene and the rest for unknown reasons. The sample table shows about 480,000 clones, and around 88% are seen once. The ten largest clones represent 9.5% to 15% of the sample.

Source: peripheral blood, taken in a trial of Ad26.COV2.S vaccine versus placebo. The receptor set was obtained from a person between 18 and 65 years old who received the Ad26.COV2.S COVID-19 vaccine or a placebo.

The genes are TRBV28 and TRBJ1-6, with D possibly being TRBD1 (6 bases). Trimming shortened V by 6 bases and J by 7 bases, and 16 bases separated the two germline ends. The CDR3 covers 15 residues. CDR1 and CDR2 (germline): MDHEN, SYDVKM. The CDR3 reads CASRPSTGSNSPLHF. CDR3 in DNA: TGTGCCAGCAGACCCTCGACAGGATCGAATTCACCCCTCCACTTT.

V and J are TRBV6-1 and TRBJ2-1; possible D gene TRBD2, 6 bases. Germline CDR1 and CDR2: MNHNS and SASEGT. Trimming left V 2 bases short and J 10 bases short, with 15 bases between. The CDR3 contains 14 residues. CDR3 protein: CASSEIGLAREQFF. The DNA of the CDR3 is TGTGCCAGCAGTGAAATTGGGCTAGCGAGGGAGCAGTTCTTC.

V and J are TRBV28 and TRBJ1-6, with a possible D match to TRBD1 (6 bases). The V end lost 8 bases, the J end lost 7 bases, and 21 bases lay between the germline ends. The CDR3 runs to 16 residues. Germline V lookup: CDR1 MDHEN, CDR2 SYDVKM. The chain's CDR3 is CASAQDSLLRNSPLHF. The DNA for the CDR3 is TGTGCCAGCGCCCAGGACAGTCTTCTAAGGAATTCACCCCTCCACTTT.

This sequence joins TRBV11-2 and TRBJ2-7; unclear D gene. CDR1 and CDR2 (germline): SGHAT, FQNNGV. V was cut by 1 base and J by 3 bases, with 7 bases left in between. This CDR3 contains 13 residues. Here the CDR3 reads CASSLAVLYEQYF. As DNA, the CDR3 is TGTGCCAGCAGCTTAGCTGTTCTCTACGAGCAGTACTTC.

This chain joins TRBV4-3 and TRBJ1-3, with TRBD1 identical over 8 bases. Germline CDR1 LGHNA, CDR2 YSLEER. The trim removed 3 bases at V and 2 bases at J, leaving 3 bases unmatched. CDR3 size: 15 residues. CDR3 in amino acids: CASSQVQGAGNTIYF. Here the CDR3 DNA reads TGCGCCAGCAGCCAGGTACAGGGGGCTGGAAACACCATATATTTT.

This rearrangement joins TRBV6-2 or TRBV6-3 to TRBJ2-3; D might be TRBD1 (6 bases). The CDR3 is 14 residues long. V dropped 6 bases and J dropped 6 bases, with 16 bases sitting between them. Germline V gene data show CDR1 as MNHEY and CDR2 as SVGEGT. CDR3 in DNA: TGTGCCAGCAGCTTGGGACATAAAAATGATACGCAGTATTTT. Encoded protein: CASSLGHKNDTQYF.

The genes are TRBV10-3 and TRBJ2-5; the match to TRBD1 covers 7 bases. The CDR3 totals 13 residues. The J segment lost 5 bases and the V segment lost 10 bases, leaving 10 bases of the junction unmatched. Germline V gives CDR1 ENHRY, CDR2 SYGVKD. DNA of the CDR3: TGTGCCACGACACCGGGACAGTGGGAGACCCAGTACTTC. Residues: CATTPGQWETQYF.

This chain joins TRBV7-2 and TRBJ1-6, with unresolved D. The CDR3 covers 13 residues. Trimming left V 7 bases short and J 6 bases short, with 10 bases between. The germline V gene has CDR1 SGHTA and CDR2 FQGNSA. The CDR3 DNA follows: TGTGCCAGCACCCTTAGTGGTAATTCACCCCTCCACTTT. It encodes CASTLSGNSPLHF. Looking up the rest from reference TRBV7-2 and TRBJ1-6 gives the full variable domain: GAGVSQSPSNKVTEKGKDVELRCDPISGHTALYWYRQSLGQGLEFLIYFQGNSAPDKSGLPSDRFSAERTGGSVSTLTIQRTQQEDSAVYLCASTLSGNSPLHFGNGTRLTVT.

The V call is TRBV5-1, the J call TRBJ2-7; perhaps TRBD2 as D (6 bases). Germline V gene lookup returns CDR1 SGHRS and CDR2 YFSETQ. Trimming removed 2 bases from V and 1 base from J, with 22 bases in between. The CDR3 runs 18 residues. Written as DNA, the CDR3 is TGCGCCAGCAGCTTTTCCAGCGGAGGGAGCCACTTATCCTACGAGCAGTACTTC. Translated, it gives CASSFSSGGSHLSYEQYF.

The chain uses TRBV10-3 and TRBJ2-1; D is ambiguous. CDR3 length: 11 residues. Germline CDR1 is ENHRY and CDR2 is SYGVKD. The ends were cut back, 3 bases at V and 8 bases at J, with 5 bases in the middle. CDR3 nucleotide sequence: TGTGCCATCAGTGAAACCGATGAGCAGTTCTTC. It yields the protein CAISETDEQFF.

The CDR3 sequence is CAKPLIRGYFGNTIYF. DNA of the CDR3: TGTGCCAAACCCCTGATCAGGGGGTATTTCGGAAACACCATATATTTT. The chain has TRBV7-6 and TRBJ1-3, with TRBD1 matching 7 bases. Germline-derived CDR1 and CDR2 are SGHVS and FNYEAQ. CDR3 length: 16 residues. V shed 10 bases and J 4 bases; nucleotides not matched to a gene: 16.

The chain carries TRBV27 and TRBJ2-7; possible D gene TRBD1, 6 bases. The CDR3 covers 16 residues. Trimming left V 7 bases short and J 0 bases short, with 19 bases between. The germline gives CDR1 MNHEY, CDR2 SMNVEV (reference sequence). CDR3 coding DNA: TGTGCCAGCACCATATTTAGACAGGTTAGCTCCTACGAGCAGTACTTC. This sequence encodes CASTIFRQVSSYEQYF.

This clone came up a few times. The chain joins TRBV7-3 to TRBJ2-2; the D gene could be TRBD1 or TRBD2 (5 bases each). There are 14 residues in the CDR3. V shed 6 bases and J shed 7 bases, with 15 bases lying between them. Per germline, CDR1 SGHTA and CDR2 FQGTGA. Here the CDR3 DNA reads TGTGCCAGCAGAACTTTTGGGGCGGGCGGGGAGCTGTTTTTT. It yields the protein CASRTFGAGGELFF.

The chain employs TRBV11-2 and TRBJ1-1, with D maybe TRBD1 (6 bases). Trimming pared 2 bases from V and 1 base from J, leaving 11 bases between. Germline loops: CDR1 SGHAT, CDR2 FQNNGV. This CDR3 has 15 amino acids. CDR3 DNA sequence: TGTGCCAGCAGCTTATATGGGGGCCAGAACACTGAAGCTTTCTTT. Translating gives CASSLYGGQNTEAFF. Full variable domain (rest looked up from reference TRBV11-2 and TRBJ1-1): EAGVAQSPRYKIIEKRQSVAFWCNPISGHATLYWYQQILGQGPKLLIQFQNNGVVDDSQLPKDRFSAERLKGVDSTLKIQPAKLEDSAVYLCASSLYGGQNTEAFFGQGTRLTVV.

This clone came up once. The chain combines TRBV7-9 with TRBJ2-7; 10 nucleotides match TRBD1. Germline trimming cut 1 base from V and 1 base from J; bases unmatched to any gene: 13. Germline CDR1 reads SEHNR; CDR2 reads FQNEAQ (reference sequence). The CDR3 totals 19 residues. The CDR3 region is CASSLDLGQGMMLSYEQYF. CDR3 sequence (DNA): TGTGCCAGCAGCTTAGATCTGGGACAGGGGATGATGCTGTCCTACGAGCAGTACTTC.

The genes are TRBV28 and TRBJ2-7; D perhaps matches TRBD2 (5 bases). V lost 5 bases and J 3 bases, leaving 14 bases between the germline ends. This CDR3 spans 14 amino acids. Per the germline V gene, CDR1 is MDHEN and CDR2 is SYDVKM. CDR3: CASSAATGYYEQYF. For the CDR3, the DNA is TGTGCCAGCAGTGCAGCAACGGGGTACTACGAGCAGTACTTC.

The rearrangement uses TRBV3-1 (or the pseudogene TRBV3-2) and TRBJ2-2; D uncertain. This CDR3 is 14 amino acids long. Trimming took 0 bases from V and 1 from J, leaving 3 bases between them. CDR1 and CDR2 (germline): LGHDT, YNNKEL (reference sequence). Written as DNA, the CDR3 is TGTGCCAGCAGCCAAGACAGGAACACCGGGGAGCTGTTTTTT. It is translated as CASSQDRNTGELFF.

The chain carries TRBV6-4 and TRBJ1-1; 8 nucleotides line up with TRBD1. The trim removed 6 bases at V and 4 bases at J, leaving 4 bases unmatched. In germline, CDR1 is MRHNA, CDR2 SNTAGT. The CDR3 is 13 amino acids. The CDR3 DNA follows: TGTGCCAGCAGACAAACAGGGGGCACTGAAGCTTTCTTT. Translated: CASRQTGGTEAFF.